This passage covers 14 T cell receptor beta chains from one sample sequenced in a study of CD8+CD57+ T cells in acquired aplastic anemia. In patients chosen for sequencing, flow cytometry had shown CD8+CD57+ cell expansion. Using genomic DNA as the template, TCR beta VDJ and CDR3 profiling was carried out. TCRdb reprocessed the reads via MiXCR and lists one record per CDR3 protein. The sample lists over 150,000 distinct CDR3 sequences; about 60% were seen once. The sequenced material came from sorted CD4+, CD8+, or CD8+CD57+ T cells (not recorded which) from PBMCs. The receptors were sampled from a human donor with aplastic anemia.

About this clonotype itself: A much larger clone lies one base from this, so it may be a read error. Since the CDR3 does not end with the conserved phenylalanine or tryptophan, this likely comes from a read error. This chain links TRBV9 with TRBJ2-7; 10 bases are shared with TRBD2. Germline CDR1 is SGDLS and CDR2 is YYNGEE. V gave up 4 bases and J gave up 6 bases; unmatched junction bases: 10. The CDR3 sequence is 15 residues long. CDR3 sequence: CASSPGAGGPSEQYC. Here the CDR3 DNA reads TGTGCCAGCAGCCCGGGAGCGGGGGGGCCCAGCGAGCAGTACTGC.

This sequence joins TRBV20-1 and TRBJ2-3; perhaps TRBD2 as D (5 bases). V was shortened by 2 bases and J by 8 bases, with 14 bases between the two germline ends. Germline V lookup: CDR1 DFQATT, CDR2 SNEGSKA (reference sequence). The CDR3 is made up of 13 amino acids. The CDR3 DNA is TGCAGTGCTAGAAGCGGCGCCCAGATTACGCAGTATTTT. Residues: CSARSGAQITQYF.

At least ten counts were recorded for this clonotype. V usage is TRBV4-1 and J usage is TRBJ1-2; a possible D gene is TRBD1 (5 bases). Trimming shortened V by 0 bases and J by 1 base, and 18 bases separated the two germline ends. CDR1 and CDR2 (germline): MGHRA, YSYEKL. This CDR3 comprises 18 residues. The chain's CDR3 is CASSQDLGPGMNNYGYTF. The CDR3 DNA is TGCGCCAGCAGCCAAGATTTGGGGCCAGGAATGAATAACTATGGCTACACCTTC.

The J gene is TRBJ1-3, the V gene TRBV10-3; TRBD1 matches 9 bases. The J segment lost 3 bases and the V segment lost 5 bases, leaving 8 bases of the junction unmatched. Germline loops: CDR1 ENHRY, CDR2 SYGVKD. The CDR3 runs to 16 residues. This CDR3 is CAISPGQGTVGNTIYF. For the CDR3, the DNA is TGTGCCATCAGTCCTGGACAGGGGACTGTTGGAAACACCATATATTTT.

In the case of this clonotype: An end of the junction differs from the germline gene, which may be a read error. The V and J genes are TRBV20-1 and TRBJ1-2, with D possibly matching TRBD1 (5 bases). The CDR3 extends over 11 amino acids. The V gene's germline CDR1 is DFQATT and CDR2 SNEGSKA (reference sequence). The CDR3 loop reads CSARVGSGMKF. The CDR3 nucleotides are TGCAGTGCTAGAGTGGGTTCAGGGATGAAATTC.

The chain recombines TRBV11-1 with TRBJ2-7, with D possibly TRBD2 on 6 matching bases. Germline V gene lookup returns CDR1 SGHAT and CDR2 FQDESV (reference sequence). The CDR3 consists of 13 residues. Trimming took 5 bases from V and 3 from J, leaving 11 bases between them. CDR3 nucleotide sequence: TGTGCCAGCAGCCCGCGGGGAAACTACGAGCAGTACTTC. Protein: CASSPRGNYEQYF.

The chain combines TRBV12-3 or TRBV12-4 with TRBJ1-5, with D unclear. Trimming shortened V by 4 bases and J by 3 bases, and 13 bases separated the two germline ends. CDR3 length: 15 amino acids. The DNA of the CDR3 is TGTGCCAGCAGTTGGACGGAAAATTTCAATCAGCCCCAGCATTTT. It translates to CASSWTENFNQPQHF.

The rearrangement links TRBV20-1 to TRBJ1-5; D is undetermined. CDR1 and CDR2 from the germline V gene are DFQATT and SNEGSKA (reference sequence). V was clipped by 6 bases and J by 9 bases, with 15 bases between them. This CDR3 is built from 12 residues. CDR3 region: CSALTDLGPQHF. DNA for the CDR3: TGCAGTGCCCTGACCGACCTGGGGCCCCAGCATTTT.

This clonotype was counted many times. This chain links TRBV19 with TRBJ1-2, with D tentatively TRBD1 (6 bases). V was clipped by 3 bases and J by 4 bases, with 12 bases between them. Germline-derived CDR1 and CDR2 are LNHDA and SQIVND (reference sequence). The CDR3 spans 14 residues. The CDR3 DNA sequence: TGTGCCAGTAGTATCCAAGCAGGGGCCTATGGCTACACCTTC. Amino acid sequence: CASSIQAGAYGYTF.

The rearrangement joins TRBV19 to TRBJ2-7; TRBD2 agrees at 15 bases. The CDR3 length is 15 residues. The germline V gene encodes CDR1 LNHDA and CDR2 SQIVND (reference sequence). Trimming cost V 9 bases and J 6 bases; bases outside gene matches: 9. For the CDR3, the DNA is TGTGCCAGCAGCGTCGGACTAGCGGGAGGGCGCGAGCAGTACTTC. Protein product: CASSVGLAGGREQYF.

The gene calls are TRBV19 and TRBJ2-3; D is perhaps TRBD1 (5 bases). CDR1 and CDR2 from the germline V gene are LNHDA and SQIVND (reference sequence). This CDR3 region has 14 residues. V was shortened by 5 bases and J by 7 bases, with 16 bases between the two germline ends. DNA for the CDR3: TGTGCCAGTAGTGCGGACATGCCGACGAATACGCAGTATTTT. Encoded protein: CASSADMPTNTQYF.

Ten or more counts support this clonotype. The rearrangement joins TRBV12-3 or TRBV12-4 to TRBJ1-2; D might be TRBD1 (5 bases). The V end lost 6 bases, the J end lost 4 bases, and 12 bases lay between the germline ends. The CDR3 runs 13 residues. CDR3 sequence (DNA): TGTGCCAGCAGCCCCGACGGGACCTATGGCTACACCTTC. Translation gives CASSPDGTYGYTF.

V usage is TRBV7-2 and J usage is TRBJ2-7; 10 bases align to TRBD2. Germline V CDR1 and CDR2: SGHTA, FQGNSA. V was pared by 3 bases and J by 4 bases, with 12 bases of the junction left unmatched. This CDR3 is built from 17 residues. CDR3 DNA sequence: TGTGCCAGCAGCTTCAGTGCGAGGGCTAGCGGGAGTTACGAGCAGTACTTC. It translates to CASSFSARASGSYEQYF.

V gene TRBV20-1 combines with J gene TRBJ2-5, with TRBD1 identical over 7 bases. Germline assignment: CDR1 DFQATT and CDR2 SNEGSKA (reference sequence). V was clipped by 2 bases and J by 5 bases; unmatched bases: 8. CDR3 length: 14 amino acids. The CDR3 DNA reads TGCAGTGCTAGACAAGACAGGGACGGGGAGACCCAGTACTTC. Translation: CSARQDRDGETQYF.